Below, 10 T cell receptor beta chains from the same sample are listed, as sequenced in a study of a mutant IDH1 vaccine in newly diagnosed glioma. The antigens these receptors bind are not known. The table came from immunoSEQ multiplex PCR; TCRdb's copy has only in-frame clones and leaves some out. The sample has around 85,000 clones; 75% to 85% are singletons. Time point of the sample: week 23, last vaccination. The vaccine gave 300 ug of a 20-mer mutant IDH1 peptide subcutaneously per dose. The sample was PBMCs, taken from a glioma patient whose treatment included an IDH1 peptide vaccine. The receptor source for this set is a man aged 25-45 years with glioma. Some clones in this sample may be carry-over from other donors' samples.

The chain couples TRBV4-1 to TRBJ2-7; 7 bases line up with TRBD2. V shed 3 bases and J 1 base; nucleotides not matched to a gene: 6. Germline lookup yields CDR1 MGHRA and CDR2 YSYEKL. This CDR3 spans 15 amino acids. CDR3 coding DNA: TGCGCCAGCAGCCACGTGCGGGAGAGTTCCTACGAGCAGTACTTC. It translates to CASSHVRESSYEQYF.

The chain joins TRBV7-6 to TRBJ2-2; D possibly matches TRBD1 or TRBD2 (5 bases each). The CDR3 covers 14 residues. Germline-derived CDR1 and CDR2 are SGHVS and FNYEAQ. The V end lost 1 base, the J end lost 4 bases, and 7 bases lay between the germline ends. The DNA of the CDR3 is TGTGCCAGCAGCTTAGAGAGGGGCACCGGGGAGCTGTTTTTT. This encodes CASSLERGTGELFF. Using reference TRBV7-6 and TRBJ2-2 for the parts outside the CDR3, the full variable domain is GAGVSQSPRYKVTKRGQDVALRCDPISGHVSLYWYRQALGQGPEFLTYFNYEAQQDKSGLPNDRFSAERPEGSISTLTIQRTEQRDSAMYRCASSLERGTGELFFGEGSRLTVL.

The J gene is TRBJ2-5, the V gene TRBV15; D might be TRBD1 or TRBD2, each matching 6 bases. CDR3 length equals 15 residues. V lost 7 bases and J lost 4, with 19 bases in between. CDR1 is LNHNV, CDR2 YYDKDF, per germline (reference sequence). In DNA, the CDR3 is TGTGCCACCACCCTTGTGCGAGAGGGGGGAGAGACCCAGTACTTC. Translating it yields CATTLVREGGETQYF.

The rearrangement links TRBV30 to TRBJ1-1; D is ambiguous. There are 13 residues in the CDR3. Germline loops: CDR1 GTSNPN, CDR2 SVGIG (reference sequence). The ends were cut back, 4 bases at V and 0 bases at J, with 9 bases in the middle. The CDR3 coding sequence is TGTGCCTGGAAGTGGGGTATGAACACTGAAGCTTTCTTT. The encoded protein is CAWKWGMNTEAFF. Together with reference TRBV30 and TRBJ1-1, the CDR3 gives the full variable domain: SQTIHQWPATLVQPVGSPLSLECTVEGTSNPNLYWYRQAAGRGLQLLFYSVGIGQISSEVPQNLSASRPQDRQFILSSKKLLLSDSGFYLCAWKWGMNTEAFFGQGTRLTVV.

The genes are TRBV7-9 and TRBJ2-5, with D perhaps TRBD1 (5 bases). Trimming stripped 5 bases from V and 2 bases from J, with 12 bases between. CDR3 length equals 14 residues. Germline values: CDR1 SEHNR, CDR2 FQNEAQ (reference sequence). The CDR3 DNA reads as TGTGCCAGCAGCCCCAGGGCGGATCAAGAGACCCAGTACTTC. Its protein product is CASSPRADQETQYF.

The chain carries TRBV23-1 and TRBJ1-6; D possibly corresponds to TRBD1 (6 bases). TRBV23-1 qualifies as an ORF whose function is uncertain. The CDR3 is 13 residues long. V was clipped by 9 bases and J by 7 bases, with 13 bases between them. The CDR3 DNA is TGCGCCAGGAAGGGGACACTCAATTCACCCCTCCACTTT. It translates to CARKGTLNSPLHF.

The rearrangement links TRBV19 to TRBJ2-5, with TRBD2 matching 8 bases. V was pared by 1 base and J by 3 bases, with 7 bases of the junction left unmatched. Per the germline V gene, CDR1 is LNHDA and CDR2 is SQIVND (reference sequence). The CDR3 is made up of 16 amino acids. DNA for the CDR3: TGTGCCAGTAGTATAGCCGGGACTAGAAGTGAAGAGACCCAGTACTTC. Encoded protein: CASSIAGTRSEETQYF.

V is TRBV28 and J is TRBJ1-2; 7 nucleotides line up with TRBD1. The trim removed 6 bases at V and 2 bases at J, leaving 6 bases unmatched. The germline V gene encodes CDR1 MDHEN and CDR2 SYDVKM. The CDR3 runs 14 residues. CDR3 sequence: CASSGTEGNYGYTF. The CDR3 nucleotides are TGTGCCAGCAGCGGGACAGAGGGGAACTATGGCTACACCTTC.

V and J are TRBV7-2 and TRBJ2-5, with D perhaps matching TRBD2 (6 bases). The CDR3 extends over 16 amino acids. V dropped 5 bases and J dropped 7 bases, with 23 bases sitting between them. Germline V gene lookup returns CDR1 SGHTA and CDR2 FQGNSA. DNA of the CDR3: TGTGCCAGCAGCCGGGGTGGGACTCCAGGTTCGGGGACCCAGTACTTC. Its protein is CASSRGGTPGSGTQYF.

The chain joins TRBV27 to TRBJ2-2, with no clear D. This CDR3 is 12 amino acids long. Looked up from germline, CDR1 is MNHEY and CDR2 is SMNVEV (reference sequence). Trimming pared 3 bases from V and 4 bases from J, leaving 3 bases between. CDR3 nucleotide sequence: TGTGCCAGCAGTTTTGCCACCGGGGAGCTGTTTTTT. Translation: CASSFATGELFF.